This TCR beta chain appears in the sequencing data of a study of shared clonotypes between healthy human individuals. Splitting of CD4+ cells produced CD45RA+ naive and CD45RA-negative memory subsets. V was trimmed by 3 bases and J by 7 bases, leaving 14 bases between them. Germline V gives CDR1 SGHRS, CDR2 YFSETQ. The CDR3 spans 13 residues. Replicate PCRs for sorted subsets used 200 to 250 ng DNA; this equaled tens of thousands of T cell genomes. Produced via immunoSEQ multiplex PCR; TCRdb's table is partial and in-frame only. The sample consists of some 680,000 clones, roughly 73% of them appearing once.

The TCR was taken from a woman aged 25-40 years in good health. This chain connects TRBV5-1 to TRBJ2-7; D uncertain. Specimen: memory CD4+ T cells sorted from blood. Described subset: CD45RA-negative fraction. The CDR3: CASSSSLRQEQYF. As DNA, the CDR3 is TGCGCCAGCAGCTCATCTCTACGTCAAGAGCAGTACTTC.